What follows are 7 T cell receptor beta chains derived from one specimen sequenced in a study of cytomegalovirus exposure and HLA in healthy donors. Method: immunoSEQ multiplex PCR; TCRdb's copy keeps in-frame clones and lacks some. The sample includes fewer than 400,000 clones, around 90% of them seen just once. Sequencing input: PBMCs. Source of these receptors: a man aged 25 to 40 in good health and CMV-seronegative.

This clone has at least ten counts. The gene calls are TRBV7-9 and TRBJ2-7; D not certain. With 3 bases removed from V and 2 bases from J, the gap between germline ends came to 11 bases. The length of the CDR3 is 14 residues. Germline CDR1 is SEHNR and CDR2 is FQNEAQ (reference sequence). The CDR3: CASSFSREAYEQYF. CDR3 DNA sequence: TGTGCCAGCAGCTTTTCGAGAGAAGCCTACGAGCAGTACTTC.

V and J are TRBV4-1 and TRBJ2-1; D is perhaps TRBD2 (6 bases). Trimming pared 3 bases from V and 4 bases from J, leaving 10 bases between. CDR1 and CDR2 (germline): MGHRA, YSYEKL. The CDR3 is made up of 14 amino acids. The CDR3 reads CASSHREEYNEQFF. As DNA, the CDR3 is TGCGCCAGCAGCCACAGGGAGGAGTACAATGAGCAGTTCTTC.

The rearrangement joins TRBV4-3 to TRBJ2-2, with a weak D call TRBD2 (5 bases). CDR1 and CDR2 from the germline V gene are LGHNA and YSLEER. There are 15 residues in the CDR3. V was pared by 2 bases and J by 6 bases, with 13 bases between. The CDR3 here is CASSQSQRGPGELFF. CDR3 nucleotide sequence: TGCGCCAGCAGCCAAAGCCAGAGAGGGCCCGGGGAGCTGTTTTTT.

This chain connects TRBV28 to TRBJ2-5; no clear D. The CDR3 is 15 amino acids. Per germline, CDR1 MDHEN and CDR2 SYDVKM. Trimming pared 5 bases from V and 1 base from J, leaving 14 bases between. The CDR3 nucleotides are TGTGCCAGCAGTCCGCATACCGACATCCAAGAGACCCAGTACTTC. Translation gives CASSPHTDIQETQYF. Variable domain in full (rest from reference TRBV28 and TRBJ2-5): DVKVTQSSRYLVKRTGEKVFLECVQDMDHENMFWYRQDPGLGLRLIYFSYDVKMKEKGDIPEGYSVSREKKERFSLILESASTNQTSMYLCASSPHTDIQETQYFGPGTRLLVL.

The chain uses TRBV5-1 and TRBJ2-1; 9 positions match TRBD1. The junction had 6 bases not matched to a gene; V was cut back by 5 bases and J by 6 bases. The CDR3 runs 14 residues. Germline CDR1 reads SGHRS; CDR2 reads YFSETQ. CDR3 coding DNA: TGCGCCAGCAGTCGACAGGGGGTAGCCAATGAGCAGTTCTTC. The encoded protein is CASSRQGVANEQFF.

This chain connects TRBV9 to TRBJ2-3, with 7 bases aligning to TRBD1. Germline V gene sequence: CDR1 SGDLS, CDR2 YYNGEE. The CDR3 is 13 amino acids. The junction had 2 bases not matched to a gene; V was cut back by 3 bases and J by 4 bases. The chain's CDR3 is CASSDTGADTQYF. The CDR3 DNA reads as TGTGCCAGCAGCGATACAGGGGCAGATACGCAGTATTTT.

The V and J genes are TRBV4-2 and TRBJ2-3, with 7 positions matching TRBD2. With 1 base clipped from V and 4 bases from J, the junction kept 11 bases outside the gene matches. Germline CDR1 reads LGHNA; CDR2 reads YNFKEQ. The CDR3 loop spans 17 amino acids. The CDR3 DNA is TGTGCCAGCAGCCAAGGACCAACCGGGGGGACCCCAGATACGCAGTATTTT. It specifies CASSQGPTGGTPDTQYF.